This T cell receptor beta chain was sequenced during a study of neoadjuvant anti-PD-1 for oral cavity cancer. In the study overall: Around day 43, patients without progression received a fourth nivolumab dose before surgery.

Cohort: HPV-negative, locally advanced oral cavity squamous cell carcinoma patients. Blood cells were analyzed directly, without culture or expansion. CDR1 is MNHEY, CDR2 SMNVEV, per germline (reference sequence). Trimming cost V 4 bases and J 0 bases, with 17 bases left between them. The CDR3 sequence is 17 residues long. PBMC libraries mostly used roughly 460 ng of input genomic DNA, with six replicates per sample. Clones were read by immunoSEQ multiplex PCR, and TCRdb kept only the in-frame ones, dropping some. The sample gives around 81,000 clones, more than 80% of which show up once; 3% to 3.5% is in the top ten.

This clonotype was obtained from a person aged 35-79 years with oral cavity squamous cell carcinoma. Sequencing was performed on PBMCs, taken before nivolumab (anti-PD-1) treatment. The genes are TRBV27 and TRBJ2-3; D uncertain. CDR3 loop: CASSSLPLMSSTDTQYF. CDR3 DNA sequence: TGTGCCAGCAGTTCTCTCCCATTGATGTCTAGCACAGATACGCAGTATTTT.